These 3 T cell receptor beta chains share one sample of origin, sequenced in a study of control samples from healthy donors and cancer patients. The repertoire was sequenced with immunoSEQ multiplex PCR; TCRdb's copy has only in-frame clones and lacks some. The sample carries around 67,000 clones, approximately 90% recorded once. The sample consisted of PBMCs. These receptors all come from a man in his fifties or sixties with colorectal cancer.

A few counts support this clone. The chain recombines TRBV11-2 with TRBJ2-7; the match to TRBD1 covers 8 bases. The V gene's germline CDR1 is SGHAT and CDR2 FQNNGV. With V trimmed by 2 bases and J by 6 bases, 3 bases remained unmatched. CDR3 size: 13 residues. Here the CDR3 reads CASSLSDRGEQYF. In DNA, the CDR3 is TGTGCCAGCAGCTTATCCGACAGGGGCGAGCAGTACTTC.

The J gene is TRBJ2-4, the V gene TRBV5-6, with D uncertain. Germline CDR1 and CDR2: SGHDT and YYEEEE. The CDR3 contains 13 residues. Deletions cut 0 bases from V and 5 bases from J, with 6 bases between. The chain's CDR3 is CASSLVRQNIQYF. CDR3 DNA: TGTGCCAGCAGCTTGGTCCGGCAAAACATTCAGTACTTC.

The chain employs TRBV6-1 and TRBJ1-5, with TRBD1 matching over 8 bases. Trimming removed 2 bases from V and 5 bases from J; junction bases left unmatched: 5. This CDR3 is 15 amino acids long. The germline CDR1 and CDR2 sequences are MNHNS and SASEGT. CDR3 residues: CASSEWGQVDQPQHF. As DNA, the CDR3 is TGTGCCAGCAGTGAATGGGGACAGGTCGATCAGCCCCAGCATTTT.